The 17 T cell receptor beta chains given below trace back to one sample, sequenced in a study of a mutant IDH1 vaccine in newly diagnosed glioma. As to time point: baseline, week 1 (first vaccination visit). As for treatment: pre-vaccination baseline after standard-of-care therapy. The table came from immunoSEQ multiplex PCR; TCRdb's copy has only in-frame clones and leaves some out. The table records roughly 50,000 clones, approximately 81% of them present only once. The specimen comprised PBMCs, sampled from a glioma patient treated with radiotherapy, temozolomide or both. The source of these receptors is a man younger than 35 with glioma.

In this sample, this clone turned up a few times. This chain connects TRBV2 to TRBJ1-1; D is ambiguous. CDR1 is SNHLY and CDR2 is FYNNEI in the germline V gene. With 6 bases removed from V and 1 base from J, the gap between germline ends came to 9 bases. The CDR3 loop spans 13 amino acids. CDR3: CASSSTENTEAFF. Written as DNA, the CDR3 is TGTGCCAGCAGCTCTACAGAGAACACTGAAGCTTTCTTT.

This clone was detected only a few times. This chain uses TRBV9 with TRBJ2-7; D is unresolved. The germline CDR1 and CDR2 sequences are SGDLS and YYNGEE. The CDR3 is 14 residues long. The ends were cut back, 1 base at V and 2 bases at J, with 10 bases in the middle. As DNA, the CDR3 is TGTGCCAGCAGCGTAACCCCAGTACCCTACGAGCAGTACTTC. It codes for CASSVTPVPYEQYF.

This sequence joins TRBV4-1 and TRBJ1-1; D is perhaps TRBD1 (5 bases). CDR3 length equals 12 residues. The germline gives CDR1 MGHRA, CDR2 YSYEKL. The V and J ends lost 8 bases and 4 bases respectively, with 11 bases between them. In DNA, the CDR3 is TGCGCCAGCGGTGAGGGGCGCACTGAAGCTTTCTTT. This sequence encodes CASGEGRTEAFF.

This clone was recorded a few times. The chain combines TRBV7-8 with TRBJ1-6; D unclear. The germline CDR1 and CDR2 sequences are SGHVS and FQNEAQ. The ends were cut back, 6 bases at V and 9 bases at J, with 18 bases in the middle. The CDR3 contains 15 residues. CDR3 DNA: TGTGCCAGCAGGTCCTCGGTTGGCCTCCCTTCACCCCTCCACTTT. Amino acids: CASRSSVGLPSPLHF.

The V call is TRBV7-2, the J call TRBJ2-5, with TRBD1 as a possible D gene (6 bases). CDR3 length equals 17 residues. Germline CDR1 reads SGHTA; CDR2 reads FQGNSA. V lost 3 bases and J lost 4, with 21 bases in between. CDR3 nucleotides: TGTGCCAGCAGCTTTAGACCCGACAGGCCCTCGAGAGAGACCCAGTACTTC. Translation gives CASSFRPDRPSRETQYF.

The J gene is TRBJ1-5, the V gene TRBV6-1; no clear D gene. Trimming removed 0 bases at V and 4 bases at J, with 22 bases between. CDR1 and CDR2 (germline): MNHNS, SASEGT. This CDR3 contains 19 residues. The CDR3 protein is CASSEATLRGRFVNQPQHF. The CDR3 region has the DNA TGTGCCAGCAGTGAAGCGACACTACGTGGACGTTTTGTGAATCAGCCCCAGCATTTT.

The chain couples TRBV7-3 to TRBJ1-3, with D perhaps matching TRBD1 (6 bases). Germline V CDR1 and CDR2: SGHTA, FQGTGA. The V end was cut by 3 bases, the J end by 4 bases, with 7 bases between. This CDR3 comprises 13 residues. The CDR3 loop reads CASSFGQGNTIYF. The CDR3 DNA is TGTGCCAGCAGCTTTGGACAGGGAAACACCATATATTTT.

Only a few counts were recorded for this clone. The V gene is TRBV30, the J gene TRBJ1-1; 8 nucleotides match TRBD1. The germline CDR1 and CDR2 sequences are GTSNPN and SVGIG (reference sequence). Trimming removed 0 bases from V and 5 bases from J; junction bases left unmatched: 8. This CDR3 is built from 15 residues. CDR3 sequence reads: CAWSVTKTGVTEAFF. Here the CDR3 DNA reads TGTGCCTGGAGTGTAACTAAGACAGGGGTTACTGAAGCTTTCTTT.

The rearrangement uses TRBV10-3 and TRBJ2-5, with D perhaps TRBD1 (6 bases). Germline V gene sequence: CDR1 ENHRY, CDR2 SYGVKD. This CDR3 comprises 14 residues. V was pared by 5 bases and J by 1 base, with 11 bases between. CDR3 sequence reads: CAISQPDSQETQYF. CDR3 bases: TGTGCCATCAGTCAGCCGGACAGCCAAGAGACCCAGTACTTC.

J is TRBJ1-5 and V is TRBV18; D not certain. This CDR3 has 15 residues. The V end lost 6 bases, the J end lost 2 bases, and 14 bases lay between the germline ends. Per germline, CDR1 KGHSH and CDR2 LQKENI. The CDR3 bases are TGTGCCAGCTCTACCACGGAGGGCCGCAATCAGCCCCAGCATTTT. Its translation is CASSTTEGRNQPQHF.

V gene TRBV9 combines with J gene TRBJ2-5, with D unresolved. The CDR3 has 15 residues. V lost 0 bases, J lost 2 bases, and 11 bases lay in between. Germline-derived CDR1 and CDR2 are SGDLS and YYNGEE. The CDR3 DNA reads TGTGCCAGCAGCGTAGCTCCGGGCCCTCAAGAGACCCAGTACTTC. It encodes CASSVAPGPQETQYF.

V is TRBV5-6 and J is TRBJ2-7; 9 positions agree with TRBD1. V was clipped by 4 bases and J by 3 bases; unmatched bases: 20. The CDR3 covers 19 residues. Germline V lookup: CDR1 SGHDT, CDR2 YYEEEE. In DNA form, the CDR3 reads TGTGCCAGCAGCGGACCGGGCGGGACAGGGTCATATTGGGGCTACGAGCAGTACTTC. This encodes CASSGPGGTGSYWGYEQYF.

The CDR3 sequence is CASRTGPMNTEAFF. CDR3 DNA: TGTGCCAGCAGAACGGGACCGATGAACACTGAAGCTTTCTTT. The V gene is TRBV2, the J gene TRBJ1-1; D may be TRBD1 (5 bases). V was trimmed by 6 bases and J by 0 bases, leaving 11 bases between them. Germline CDR1 and CDR2: SNHLY and FYNNEI. The CDR3 runs to 14 residues. Full variable domain (rest looked up from reference TRBV2 and TRBJ1-1): EPEVTQTPSHQVTQMGQEVILRCVPISNHLYFYWYRQILGQKVEFLVSFYNNEISEKSEIFDDQFSVERPDGSNFTLKIRSTKLEDSAMYFCASRTGPMNTEAFFGQGTRLTVV.

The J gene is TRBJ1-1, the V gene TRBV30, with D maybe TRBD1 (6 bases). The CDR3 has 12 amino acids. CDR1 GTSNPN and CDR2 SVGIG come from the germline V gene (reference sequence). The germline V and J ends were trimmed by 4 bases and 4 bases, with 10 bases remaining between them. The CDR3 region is CAWITGITEAFF. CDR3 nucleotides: TGTGCCTGGATCACAGGGATCACTGAAGCTTTCTTT.

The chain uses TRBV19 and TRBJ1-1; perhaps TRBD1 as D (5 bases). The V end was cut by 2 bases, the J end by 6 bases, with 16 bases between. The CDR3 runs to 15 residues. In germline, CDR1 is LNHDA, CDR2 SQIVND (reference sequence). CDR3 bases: TGTGCCAGTAGTATAAAAGGGTCAGGGACGTCTGAAGCTTTCTTT. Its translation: CASSIKGSGTSEAFF.

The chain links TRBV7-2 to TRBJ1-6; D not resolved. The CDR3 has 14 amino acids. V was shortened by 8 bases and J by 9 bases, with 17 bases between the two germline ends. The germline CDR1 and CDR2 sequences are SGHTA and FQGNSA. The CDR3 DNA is TGTGCCAGCGTAGGCGATCCCGGGGTTTCACCCCTCCACTTT. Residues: CASVGDPGVSPLHF.

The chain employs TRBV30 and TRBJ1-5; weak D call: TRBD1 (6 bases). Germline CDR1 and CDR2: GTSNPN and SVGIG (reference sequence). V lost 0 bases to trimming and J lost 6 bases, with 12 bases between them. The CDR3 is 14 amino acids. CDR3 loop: CAWSVQQGSQPQHF. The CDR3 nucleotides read TGTGCCTGGAGTGTACAACAGGGTAGTCAGCCCCAGCATTTT.